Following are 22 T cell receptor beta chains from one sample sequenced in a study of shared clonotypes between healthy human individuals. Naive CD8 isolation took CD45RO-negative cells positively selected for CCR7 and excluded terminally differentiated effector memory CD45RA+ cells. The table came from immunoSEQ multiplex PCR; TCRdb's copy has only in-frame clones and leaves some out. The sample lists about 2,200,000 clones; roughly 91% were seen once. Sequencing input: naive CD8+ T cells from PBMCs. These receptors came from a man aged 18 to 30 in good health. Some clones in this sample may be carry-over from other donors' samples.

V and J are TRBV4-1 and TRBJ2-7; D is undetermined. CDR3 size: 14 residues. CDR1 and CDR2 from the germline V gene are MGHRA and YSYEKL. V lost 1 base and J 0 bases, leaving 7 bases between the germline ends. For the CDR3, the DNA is TGCGCCAGCAGCCAAGTCGCTCCCTCCTACGAGCAGTACTTC. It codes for CASSQVAPSYEQYF.

CDR3 DNA: TGTGCCAGCAGCTTAGTTTACGGACCACCCCTCCACTTT. Its translation: CASSLVYGPPLHF. The rearrangement links TRBV11-1 to TRBJ1-6, with D unresolved. CDR3 length: 13 amino acids. V was cut by 1 base and J by 11 bases, with 9 bases left in between. Germline-derived CDR1 and CDR2 are SGHAT and FQDESV (reference sequence).

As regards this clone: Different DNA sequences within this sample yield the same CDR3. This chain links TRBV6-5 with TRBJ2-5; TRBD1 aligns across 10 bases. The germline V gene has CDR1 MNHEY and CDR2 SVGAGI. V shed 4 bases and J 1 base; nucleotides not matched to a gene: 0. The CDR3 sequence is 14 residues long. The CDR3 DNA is TGTGCCAGCAGTTGGACAGGGGGCCAAGAGACCCAGTACTTC. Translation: CASSWTGGQETQYF.

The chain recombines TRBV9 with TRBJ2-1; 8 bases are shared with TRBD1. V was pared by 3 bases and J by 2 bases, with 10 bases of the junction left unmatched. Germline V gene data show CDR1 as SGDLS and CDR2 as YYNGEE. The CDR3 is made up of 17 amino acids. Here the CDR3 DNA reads TGTGCCAGCAGCGCCTCGGGAAAGACAGGGGCCTACAATGAGCAGTTCTTC. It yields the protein CASSASGKTGAYNEQFF.

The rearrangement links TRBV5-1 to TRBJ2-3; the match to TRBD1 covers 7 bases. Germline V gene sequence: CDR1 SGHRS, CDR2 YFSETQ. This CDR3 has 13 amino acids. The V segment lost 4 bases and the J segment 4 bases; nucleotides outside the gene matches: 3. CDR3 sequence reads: CASSITGADTQYF. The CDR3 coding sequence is TGCGCCAGCAGCATAACAGGGGCAGATACGCAGTATTTT. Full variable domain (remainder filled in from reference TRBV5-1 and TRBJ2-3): KAGVTQTPRYLIKTRGQQVTLSCSPISGHRSVSWYQQTPGQGLQFLFEYFSETQRNKGNFPGRFSGRQFSNSRSEMNVSTLELGDSALYLCASSITGADTQYFGPGTRLTVL.

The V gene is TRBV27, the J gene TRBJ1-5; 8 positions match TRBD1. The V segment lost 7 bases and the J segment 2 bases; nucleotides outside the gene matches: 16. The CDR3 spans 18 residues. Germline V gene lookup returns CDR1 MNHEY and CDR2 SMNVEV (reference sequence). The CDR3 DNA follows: TGTGCCAGCACCTCGGGGGGGGCAGGGGGCCTTGGCAATCAGCCCCAGCATTTT. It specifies CASTSGGAGGLGNQPQHF.

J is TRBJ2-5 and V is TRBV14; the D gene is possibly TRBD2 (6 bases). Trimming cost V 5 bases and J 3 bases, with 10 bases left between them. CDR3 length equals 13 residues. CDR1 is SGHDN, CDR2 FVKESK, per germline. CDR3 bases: TGTGCCAGCAGCAGGGGACTTAAAGAGACCCAGTACTTC. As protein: CASSRGLKETQYF.

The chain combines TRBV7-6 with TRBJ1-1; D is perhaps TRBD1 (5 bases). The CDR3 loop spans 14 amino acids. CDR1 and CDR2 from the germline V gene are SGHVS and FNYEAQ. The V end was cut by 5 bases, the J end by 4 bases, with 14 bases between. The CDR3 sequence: CASSRLPGTTEAFF. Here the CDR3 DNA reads TGTGCCAGCAGCCGTTTACCGGGGACCACTGAAGCTTTCTTT.

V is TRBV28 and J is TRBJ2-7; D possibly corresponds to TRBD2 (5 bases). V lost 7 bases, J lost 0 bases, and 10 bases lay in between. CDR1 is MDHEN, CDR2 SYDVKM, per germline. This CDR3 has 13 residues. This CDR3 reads CASIPAGSYEQYF. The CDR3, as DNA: TGTGCCAGCATCCCGGCGGGCTCCTACGAGCAGTACTTC.

The CDR3 sequence is CASSNSGRPQETQYF. CDR3 nucleotide sequence: TGTGCCAGCAGTAATAGCGGGAGGCCCCAAGAGACCCAGTACTTC. The chain carries TRBV27 and TRBJ2-5; 10 bases line up with TRBD2. The CDR3 extends over 15 amino acids. V trimming: 5 bases; J trimming: 1 base; junction bases outside the gene matches: 4. CDR1 MNHEY and CDR2 SMNVEV come from the germline V gene (reference sequence).

The CDR3 is CASSFGTAAFF. The CDR3 DNA reads as TGTGCCAGCAGTTTCGGGACGGCGGCTTTCTTT. The V gene is TRBV27, the J gene TRBJ1-1, with D perhaps matching TRBD1 (5 bases). The CDR3 runs 11 residues. From germline, CDR1 is MNHEY and CDR2 SMNVEV (reference sequence). V lost 3 bases and J lost 11, with 10 bases in between.

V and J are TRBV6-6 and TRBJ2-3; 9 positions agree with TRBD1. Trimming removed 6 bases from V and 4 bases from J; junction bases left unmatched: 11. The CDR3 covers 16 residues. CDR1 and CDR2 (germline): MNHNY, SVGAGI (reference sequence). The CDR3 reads CASRGTGWEVPDTQYF. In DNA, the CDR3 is TGTGCCAGCAGGGGGACAGGGTGGGAGGTTCCAGATACGCAGTATTTT.

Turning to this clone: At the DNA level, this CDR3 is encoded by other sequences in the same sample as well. The CDR3 reads CASSPGTGNNQPQHF. CDR3 DNA: TGTGCCAGCAGTCCCGGGACAGGGAACAATCAGCCCCAGCATTTT. The chain carries TRBV27 and TRBJ1-5; TRBD1 matches 9 bases. V gave up 5 bases and J gave up 3 bases; unmatched junction bases: 5. Germline lookup yields CDR1 MNHEY and CDR2 SMNVEV (reference sequence). CDR3 size: 15 residues.

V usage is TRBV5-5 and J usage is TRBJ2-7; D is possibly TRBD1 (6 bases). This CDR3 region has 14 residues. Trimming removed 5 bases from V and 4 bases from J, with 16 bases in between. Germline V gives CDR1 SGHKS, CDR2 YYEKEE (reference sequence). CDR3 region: CASSSGHPRYEQYF. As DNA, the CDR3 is TGTGCCAGCAGTTCGGGACATCCTAGGTACGAGCAGTACTTC.

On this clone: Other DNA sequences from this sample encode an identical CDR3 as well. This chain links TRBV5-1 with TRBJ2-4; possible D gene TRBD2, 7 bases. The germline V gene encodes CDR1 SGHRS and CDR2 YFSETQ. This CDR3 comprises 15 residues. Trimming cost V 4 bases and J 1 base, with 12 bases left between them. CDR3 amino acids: CASSPGGLAKNIQYF. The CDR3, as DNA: TGCGCCAGCAGCCCCGGGGGGCTTGCCAAAAACATTCAGTACTTC.

The CDR3 loop is CSVAVGAPDYNEQFF. The CDR3 nucleotides read TGCAGCGTAGCCGTGGGGGCGCCGGACTACAATGAGCAGTTCTTC. The chain couples TRBV29-1 to TRBJ2-1, with D perhaps matching TRBD1 (6 bases). Between the trimmed V and J ends, which lost 6 bases and 3 bases, there was a span of 18 bases. This CDR3 comprises 15 residues. Germline-derived CDR1 and CDR2 are SQVTM and ANQGSEA.

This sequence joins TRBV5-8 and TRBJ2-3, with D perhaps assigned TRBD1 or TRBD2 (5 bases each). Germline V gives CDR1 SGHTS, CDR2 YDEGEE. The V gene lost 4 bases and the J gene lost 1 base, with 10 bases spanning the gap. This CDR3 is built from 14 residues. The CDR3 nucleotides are TGTGCCAGCAGCGATGGGACGGGCACAGATACGCAGTATTTT. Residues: CASSDGTGTDTQYF.

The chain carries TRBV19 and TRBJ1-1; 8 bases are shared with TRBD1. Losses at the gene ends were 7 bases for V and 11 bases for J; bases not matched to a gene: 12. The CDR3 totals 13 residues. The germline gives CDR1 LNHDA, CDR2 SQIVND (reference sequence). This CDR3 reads CASTTGGPSEAFF. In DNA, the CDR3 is TGTGCCAGTACCACAGGGGGGCCGTCGGAGGCTTTCTTT.

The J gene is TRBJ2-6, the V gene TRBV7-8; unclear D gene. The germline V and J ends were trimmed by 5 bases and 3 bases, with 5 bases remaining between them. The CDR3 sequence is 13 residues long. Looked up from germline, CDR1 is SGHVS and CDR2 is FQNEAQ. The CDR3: CASSDGGANVLTF. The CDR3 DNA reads TGTGCCAGCAGCGATGGTGGGGCCAACGTCCTGACTTTC. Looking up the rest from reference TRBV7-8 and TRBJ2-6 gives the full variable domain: GAGVSQSPRYKVAKRGQDVALRCDPISGHVSLFWYQQALGQGPEFLTYFQNEAQLDKSGLPSDRFFAERPEGSVSTLKIQRTQQEDSAVYLCASSDGGANVLTFGAGSRLTVL.

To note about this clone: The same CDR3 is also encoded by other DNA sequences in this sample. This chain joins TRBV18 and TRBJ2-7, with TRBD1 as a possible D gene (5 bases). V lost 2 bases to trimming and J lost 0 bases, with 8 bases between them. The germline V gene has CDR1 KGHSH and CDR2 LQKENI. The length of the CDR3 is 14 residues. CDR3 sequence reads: CASSPRGLSYEQYF. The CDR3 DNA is TGTGCCAGCTCACCAAGGGGCCTCTCCTACGAGCAGTACTTC.

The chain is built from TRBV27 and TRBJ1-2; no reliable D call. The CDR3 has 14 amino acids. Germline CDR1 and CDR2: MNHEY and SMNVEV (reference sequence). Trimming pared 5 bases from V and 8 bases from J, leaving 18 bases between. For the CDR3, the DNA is TGTGCCAGCAGTCTTGCGGGGATGAGAGGGGGCTACACCTTC. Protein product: CASSLAGMRGGYTF.

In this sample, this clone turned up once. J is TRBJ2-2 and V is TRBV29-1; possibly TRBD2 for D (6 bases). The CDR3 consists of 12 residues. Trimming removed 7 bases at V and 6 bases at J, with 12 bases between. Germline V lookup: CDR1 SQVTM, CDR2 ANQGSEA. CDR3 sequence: CSGRVGAGELFF. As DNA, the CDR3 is TGCAGCGGGAGGGTTGGGGCCGGGGAGCTGTTTTTT.